This record concerns one T cell receptor beta chain sequence. These data are taken from a study of T cell responses to AZD1222 COVID-19 vaccine. V was trimmed by 2 bases and J by 2 bases, leaving 7 bases between them. Germline V gene data show CDR1 as MDHEN and CDR2 as SYDVKM. The CDR3 length is 14 residues. Assay used: immunoSEQ multiplex PCR; TCRdb lists only in-frame clones, some missing. Of about 120,000 clones listed, 70% to 90% are singletons. This receptor was obtained from an adult in good health. Specimen: peripheral blood, collected on day 0 of AZD1222 vaccination. The rearrangement links TRBV28 to TRBJ1-5; D remains unclear. The CDR3 DNA is TGTGCCAGCAGTTTACGGAGGGGCAATCAGCCCCAGCATTTT. Translation gives CASSLRRGNQPQHF.